This T cell receptor (beta chain) was obtained from a study of glioma-infiltrating T cells after dendritic cell vaccination. Study-level findings and limits: Patients with more pretreatment TILs had longer time to progression and survival.

In the case of this clone: Its antigen is currently unknown.

This CDR3 spans 15 amino acids. V trimming: 2 bases; J trimming: 2 bases; junction bases outside the gene matches: 4. The V gene's germline CDR1 is MNHEY and CDR2 SVGAGI. The data were produced by immunoSEQ multiplex PCR, yet TCRdb's version contains in-frame clones alone and is incomplete. The sample has about 87,000 clones, 80% to 85% seen once; the top ten hold approximately 6.6%. As for time point: after dendritic cell vaccination, including at tumor progression/relapse. Isocitrate dehydrogenase mutation was absent in all glioblastoma patients. PBMC were collected before vaccination, two weeks after the third vaccination, and at progression.

This TCR came from a human donor with glioblastoma. Source: blood, taken after dendritic cell vaccination. This chain connects TRBV6-5 to TRBJ2-7; TRBD2 matches 9 bases. CDR3 in amino acids: CASSYPSGDTYEQYF. The CDR3 nucleotides are TGTGCCAGCAGTTACCCTAGCGGGGACACCTACGAGCAGTACTTC.